This T cell receptor beta chain was obtained from a study of T cell responses to AZD1222 COVID-19 vaccine. Study results and caveats: At 160-218 and 743-854, vaccine-associated CD4 TCRs were dominant, and they spanned spike.

Produced via immunoSEQ multiplex PCR; TCRdb's table is partial and in-frame only. Found here are about 120,000 clones, 85% to 90% of them singletons; the top ten hold 8% to 9.5%. The CDR3 is 18 amino acids. Per the germline V gene, CDR1 is MNHNS and CDR2 is SASEGT. V was cut by 0 bases and J by 0 bases, with 17 bases left in between. Remarks on this clone: Its antigen is not identified.

The sequence came from an adult in good health. Sequencing was performed on peripheral blood, taken on day 0 of AZD1222 vaccination. The rearrangement uses TRBV6-1 and TRBJ1-1; the D is unclear. CDR3 region: CASSEALRKFSLNTEAFF. The CDR3 DNA sequence: TGTGCCAGCAGTGAAGCGCTTCGGAAATTCAGCCTGAACACTGAAGCTTTCTTT.